The 31 T cell receptor beta chains below all came from one sample that was sequenced in a study of CD8 T cells in Susac syndrome. With random hexamers, about 0.5 to 1 ug RNA was reverse transcribed. TCRdb re-analysed the immunoSEQ multiplex PCR reads in MiXCR, keeping a single row per CDR3 protein. Of about 300,000 distinct CDR3 sequences detected, almost 85% appear once; the ten largest clones hold approximately 0.2%. The specimen sequenced was CD8+ T cells from PBMCs. These receptors were collected from a human donor with multiple sclerosis.

The rearrangement links TRBV20-1 to TRBJ2-1; D remains ambiguous. V was shortened by 3 bases and J by 4 bases, with 10 bases between the two germline ends. Germline assignment: CDR1 DFQATT and CDR2 SNEGSKA (reference sequence). The CDR3 runs 13 residues. The CDR3 DNA reads as TGCAGTGCTAGTGGGCCGACATACAATGAGCAGTTCTTC. This translates into CSASGPTYNEQFF.

The chain links TRBV20-1 to TRBJ1-1; TRBD1 aligns across 8 bases. Trimming removed 3 bases from V and 2 bases from J; junction bases left unmatched: 5. There are 14 residues in the CDR3. In germline, CDR1 is DFQATT, CDR2 SNEGSKA (reference sequence). The CDR3 is CSASTGQGNTEAFF. In DNA, the CDR3 is TGCAGTGCTAGCACCGGACAGGGAAACACTGAAGCTTTCTTT.

The rearrangement joins TRBV27 to TRBJ1-3; D not certain. Trimming pared 3 bases from V and 2 bases from J, leaving 11 bases between. CDR1 and CDR2 from the germline V gene are MNHEY and SMNVEV (reference sequence). The CDR3 length is 15 residues. CDR3 sequence reads: CASSLSRNTGNTIYF. The CDR3 nucleotides read TGTGCCAGCAGTTTGTCACGGAACACTGGAAACACCATATATTTT.

This clonotype occurred a few times. The rearrangement links TRBV7-6 to TRBJ1-4; D remains ambiguous. This CDR3 region has 16 residues. Germline assignment: CDR1 SGHVS and CDR2 FNYEAQ. Trimming took 1 base from V and 4 from J, leaving 13 bases between them. CDR3 sequence: CASSLGSGGFNEKLFF. CDR3 nucleotide sequence: TGTGCCAGCAGCTTAGGGTCCGGTGGGTTTAATGAAAAACTGTTTTTT.

The CDR3 DNA is TGTGCCACCACCGACACATACGAGCAGTACTTC. This translates into CATTDTYEQYF. The chain links TRBV12-3 or TRBV12-4 to TRBJ2-7; D gene uncertain. The CDR3 sequence is 11 residues long. V lost 10 bases and J 4 bases, leaving 11 bases between the germline ends.

The sample holds a few counts of this clonotype. In DNA, the CDR3 is TGTGCCAGCAGCTTAGCGGGGGGACCATTCTACGAGCAGTACTTC. This codes for CASSLAGGPFYEQYF. This rearrangement joins TRBV13 to TRBJ2-7, with TRBD2 matching 7 bases. Germline loops: CDR1 PRHDT, CDR2 FYEKMQ (reference sequence). Trimming cost V 1 base and J 3 bases; bases outside gene matches: 6. This CDR3 contains 15 residues.

V and J are TRBV20-1 and TRBJ1-5, with 9 bases identical to TRBD1. The junction had 15 bases not matched to a gene; V was cut back by 0 bases and J by 6 bases. CDR3 length equals 18 residues. Germline CDR1 is DFQATT and CDR2 is SNEGSKA (reference sequence). CDR3 in DNA: TGCAGTGCTAGAGACATTAGCCTTGGGGACAGGGCAACTCAGCCCCAGCATTTT. It codes for CSARDISLGDRATQPQHF.

This chain links TRBV20-1 with TRBJ2-1, with D unresolved. Trimming shortened V by 1 base and J by 3 bases, and 7 bases separated the two germline ends. Per the germline V gene, CDR1 is DFQATT and CDR2 is SNEGSKA (reference sequence). The length of the CDR3 is 13 residues. The CDR3 DNA reads TGCAGTGCTAGAGTGGCGCTCTACAATGAGCAGTTCTTC. Translation: CSARVALYNEQFF.

The V and J genes are TRBV6-5 and TRBJ2-5, with TRBD2 as a possible D gene (6 bases). Trimming removed 7 bases at V and 4 bases at J, with 16 bases between. The CDR3 contains 14 residues. CDR1 and CDR2 from the germline V gene are MNHEY and SVGAGI. The CDR3 loop is CASTGAGGVETQYF. The CDR3 DNA is TGTGCCAGCACGGGAGCCGGAGGGGTAGAGACCCAGTACTTC.

The chain uses TRBV12-3 or TRBV12-4 and TRBJ1-1, with TRBD1 matching 7 bases. CDR3 length: 13 amino acids. V gave up 6 bases and J gave up 4 bases; unmatched junction bases: 5. This CDR3 is CASRSGGPTEAFF. The CDR3 bases are TGTGCCAGCAGGTCAGGGGGACCCACTGAAGCTTTCTTT.

The chain uses TRBV19 and TRBJ1-5, with D tentatively TRBD1 (5 bases). Trimming removed 3 bases from V and 5 bases from J, with 11 bases in between. CDR1 is LNHDA and CDR2 is SQIVND in the germline V gene (reference sequence). The length of the CDR3 is 14 residues. The CDR3 coding sequence is TGTGCCAGTAGTATCAGGGATTTTTATCAGCCCCAGCATTTT. It encodes CASSIRDFYQPQHF.

The chain has TRBV7-8 and TRBJ2-3; D is unresolved. Germline V lookup: CDR1 SGHVS, CDR2 FQNEAQ. The V end lost 2 bases, the J end lost 2 bases, and 8 bases lay between the germline ends. The CDR3 has 14 amino acids. The DNA of the CDR3 is TGTGCCAGCAGCTTATCAACGTTCACAGATACGCAGTATTTT. This gives the protein CASSLSTFTDTQYF.

V and J are TRBV4-3 and TRBJ2-7, with a tentative D call TRBD1 (5 bases). CDR1 is LGHNA, CDR2 YSLEER, per germline. V lost 3 bases, J lost 0 bases, and 15 bases lay in between. The CDR3 has 16 residues. The CDR3, as DNA: TGCGCCAGCAGCCACCCAGGGTGGGGCCGCTCCTACGAGCAGTACTTC. Protein sequence: CASSHPGWGRSYEQYF.

V and J are TRBV28 and TRBJ1-2; D uncertain. The CDR3 runs to 13 residues. Looked up from germline, CDR1 is MDHEN and CDR2 is SYDVKM. The germline V and J ends were trimmed by 2 bases and 6 bases, with 10 bases remaining between them. The CDR3 sequence is CASSLLPAHGYTF. The CDR3 DNA reads TGTGCCAGCAGTTTACTTCCCGCCCATGGCTACACCTTC.

CDR3 residues: CASTLGAAAYNEQFF. CDR3 bases: TGCGCCAGCACCTTGGGGGCGGCTGCCTACAATGAGCAGTTCTTC. The rearrangement joins TRBV4-3 to TRBJ2-1, with D tentatively TRBD1 (6 bases). There are 15 residues in the CDR3. V was cut by 7 bases and J by 2 bases, with 15 bases left in between. CDR1 and CDR2 (germline): LGHNA, YSLEER.

The V and J genes are TRBV19 and TRBJ2-2, with TRBD2 matching over 9 bases. Trimming took 4 bases from V and 5 from J; bases not matched to a gene: 8. CDR1 is LNHDA, CDR2 SQIVND, per germline (reference sequence). CDR3 size: 16 residues. For the CDR3, the DNA is TGTGCCAGTAGTAGTTCGCTAGCGGGACGGACCGGGGAGCTGTTTTTT. This codes for CASSSSLAGRTGELFF.

The gene calls are TRBV5-3 and TRBJ2-2; 7 nucleotides line up with TRBD2. TRBV5-3 has ORF status, its function being uncertain. V was pared by 2 bases and J by 1 base, with 5 bases of the junction left unmatched. This CDR3 spans 16 amino acids. DNA of the CDR3: TGTGCCAGAAGCTTCGAAGGCGGGGGGAACACCGGGGAGCTGTTTTTT. Its protein is CARSFEGGGNTGELFF.

This chain joins TRBV24-1 and TRBJ2-1; D perhaps matches TRBD2 (5 bases). This CDR3 has 16 amino acids. V was trimmed by 3 bases and J by 3 bases, leaving 14 bases between them. Germline lookup yields CDR1 KGHDR and CDR2 SFDVKD. The chain's CDR3 is CATSDTRGNFYNEQFF. The CDR3, as DNA: TGTGCCACCAGTGATACCCGAGGGAACTTCTACAATGAGCAGTTCTTC.

The chain joins TRBV9 to TRBJ2-1; D is undetermined. The ends were cut back, 4 bases at V and 0 bases at J, with 11 bases in the middle. In germline, CDR1 is SGDLS, CDR2 YYNGEE. The CDR3 sequence is 15 residues long. The CDR3 spells CASSPPYPSYNEQFF. The CDR3 DNA reads TGTGCCAGCAGCCCCCCCTATCCCTCCTACAATGAGCAGTTCTTC.

CDR3 DNA: TGTGCCAGCAGCGTCTTGGGGTCGGGCGGACCCACAGATACGCAGTATTTT. This codes for CASSVLGSGGPTDTQYF. The chain carries TRBV7-2 and TRBJ2-3, with unresolved D. This CDR3 contains 17 residues. V lost 5 bases and J 2 bases, leaving 20 bases between the germline ends. CDR1 SGHTA and CDR2 FQGNSA come from the germline V gene.

This chain joins TRBV28 and TRBJ2-3; D possibly corresponds to TRBD2 (6 bases). Per germline, CDR1 MDHEN and CDR2 SYDVKM. The V and J ends lost 4 bases and 0 bases respectively, with 17 bases between them. CDR3 size: 17 residues. CDR3 coding DNA: TGTGCCAGCAGTTCCCTGGGGGGTTACTCTAGCACAGATACGCAGTATTTT. It translates to CASSSLGGYSSTDTQYF.

This chain links TRBV5-1 with TRBJ1-1; 7 bases agree with TRBD1. The CDR3 length is 15 residues. Trimming at V came to 4 bases and at J to 5 bases, leaving 11 bases not matched to a gene. Germline lookup yields CDR1 SGHRS and CDR2 YFSETQ. This chain's CDR3 is CASSLGQSMGTEAFF. For the CDR3, the DNA is TGCGCCAGCAGCCTGGGACAGTCGATGGGGACTGAAGCTTTCTTT.

This clonotype has just a few counts. The rearrangement links TRBV6-5 to TRBJ1-4; D is uncertain. Trimming removed 3 bases from V and 8 bases from J, with 4 bases in between. The germline CDR1 and CDR2 sequences are MNHEY and SVGAGI. The CDR3 spans 11 residues. The CDR3 sequence: CASSYPEKLFF. The CDR3 DNA sequence: TGTGCCAGCAGTTATCCCGAAAAACTGTTTTTT.

The chain recombines TRBV25-1 with TRBJ1-1, with D unclear. CDR1 is MGHDK, CDR2 SYGVNS, per germline. Trimming stripped 6 bases from V and 4 bases from J, with 9 bases between. The CDR3 is 12 residues long. The CDR3 loop is CASRAGSTEAFF. The DNA of the CDR3 is TGTGCCAGCAGGGCCGGAAGCACTGAAGCTTTCTTT.

This clonotype was recorded a few times. V usage is TRBV4-1 and J usage is TRBJ2-7; D unclear. This CDR3 spans 14 amino acids. The V and J ends lost 6 bases and 0 bases respectively, with 12 bases between them. Germline CDR1 and CDR2: MGHRA and YSYEKL. The CDR3 DNA sequence: TGCGCCAGCAGATCGGACGGAAACTCCTACGAGCAGTACTTC. This translates into CASRSDGNSYEQYF.

The J gene is TRBJ2-7, the V gene TRBV28; D may correspond to TRBD1 or TRBD2 (5 bases each). The V and J ends lost 9 bases and 6 bases respectively, with 15 bases between them. The CDR3 covers 12 residues. Germline V gene sequence: CDR1 MDHEN, CDR2 SYDVKM. The CDR3: CASNRDGREQYF. For the CDR3, the DNA is TGTGCCAGTAACCGGGACGGCCGCGAGCAGTACTTC. Filled out from reference TRBV28 and TRBJ2-7, the complete variable domain reads DVKVTQSSRYLVKRTGEKVFLECVQDMDHENMFWYRQDPGLGLRLIYFSYDVKMKEKGDIPEGYSVSREKKERFSLILESASTNQTSMYLCASNRDGREQYFGPGTRLTVT.

This clonotype was seen only once. The chain carries TRBV7-9 and TRBJ2-7, with 8 bases identical to TRBD2. Germline V gene data show CDR1 as SEHNR and CDR2 as FQNEAQ (reference sequence). This CDR3 is built from 17 residues. V shed 5 bases, J shed 4 bases, and the junction held 16 bases outside the gene matches. The CDR3 bases are TGTGCCAGCAGCCCCCAGCGGGAGCGACTATTCAAGTACGAGCAGTACTTC. Protein product: CASSPQRERLFKYEQYF.

This chain links TRBV27 with TRBJ1-2; 10 bases line up with TRBD1. Germline assignment: CDR1 MNHEY and CDR2 SMNVEV (reference sequence). The CDR3 length is 15 residues. Unmatched junction bases numbered 15, after V lost 10 bases and J lost 7 bases. CDR3 coding DNA: TGTGCCAATCTCTTCCGGGACAGGGGTGATAGTGGCTACACCTTC. Translated, it gives CANLFRDRGDSGYTF.

In its sample, this clonotype was seen once. Since no conserved phenylalanine or tryptophan closes the CDR3, a read error is the likely cause. The chain couples TRBV29-1 to TRBJ1-4; D is ambiguous. Germline values: CDR1 SQVTM, CDR2 ANQGSEA. The CDR3 sequence is 18 residues long. V was trimmed by 3 bases and J by 0 bases, leaving 20 bases between them. The CDR3 region is CSVECGNRLTPTNEKLFL. The CDR3 bases are TGCAGCGTTGAGTGTGGCAACCGCCTCACGCCAACTAATGAAAAACTGTTTCTT.

This rearrangement joins TRBV5-6 to TRBJ2-1; 7 bases align to TRBD2. The CDR3 is 14 residues long. Losses at the gene ends were 2 bases for V and 5 bases for J; bases not matched to a gene: 4. Germline V CDR1 and CDR2: SGHDT, YYEEEE. The CDR3 is CASSFVGGDNEQFF. The CDR3 bases are TGTGCCAGCAGCTTCGTGGGAGGGGACAATGAGCAGTTCTTC.

The V call is TRBV30, the J call TRBJ1-6; D may be TRBD1 (5 bases). V lost 3 bases, J lost 5 bases, and 11 bases lay in between. Per the germline V gene, CDR1 is GTSNPN and CDR2 is SVGIG (reference sequence). This CDR3 comprises 14 residues. CDR3 region: CAWRGATNNSPLHF. DNA of the CDR3: TGTGCCTGGAGAGGGGCCACGAATAATTCACCCCTCCACTTT.